This T cell receptor (beta chain) derives from a study of T cell changes during pregnancy in multiple sclerosis. Losses at the gene ends were 4 bases for V and 2 bases for J; bases not matched to a gene: 3. This CDR3 has 16 amino acids. CDR1 and CDR2 from the germline V gene are MNHEY and SMNVEV (reference sequence). Assay: immunoSEQ multiplex PCR; the TCRdb copy retains only in-frame clones and omits some. The table lists some 60,000 clones, over 75% of them singletons. This TCR derives from a female donor with multiple sclerosis, enrolled in a pregnancy study. The chain couples TRBV27 to TRBJ2-3, with 13 positions matching TRBD2. The input for sequencing was peripheral blood, taken after pregnancy. The CDR3 nucleotides are TGTGCCAGCAGTTCACTAGCGGGGGGGACCACAGATACGCAGTATTTT. This encodes CASSSLAGGTTDTQYF.